This T cell receptor (beta chain) was identified in a study of high-grade serous ovarian cancer treatment subgroups. In the study overall: On average, 14,192 reads and 7,000 to 8,500 unique TCR beta rearrangements were obtained per sample.

Whole-study results and caveats: Different patients shared almost no repertoire; same-patient tumors shared roughly 0.11 to 0.8. TCR relatedness rose with neoantigen level and trended with mutation load. Repertoire analysis covered CDR3 alone, not CDR1 or CDR2.

The assay was immunoSEQ multiplex PCR, and TCRdb's table has in-frame clones only and misses some. The table shows approximately 4,800 clones, with approximately 78% occurring only once. This clone was detected only once. Its antigen remains unknown. Tumor samples were obtained before definitive surgery or chemotherapy. This CDR3 comprises 17 residues. Germline CDR1 reads SGHTA; CDR2 reads FQGTGA. The TCR was taken from a human donor with high-grade serous ovarian cancer. Material: tumor tissue. The rearrangement joins TRBV7-3 to TRBJ2-5; maybe TRBD2 (5 bases). TRBJ2-7 explains the end of the DNA better; the J call may be wrong. The CDR3 region has the DNA TGTGCCAGCAGGACGCCGGAGGCCAGGAAATCCTCCTACGAGCAGTACTTC. The encoded protein is CASRTPEARKSSYEQYF.